This T cell receptor (beta chain) was recovered during a study of T cell responses to AZD1222 COVID-19 vaccine. The CDR3 totals 14 residues. CDR1 and CDR2 from the germline V gene are LGHDT and YNNKEL (reference sequence). V lost 0 bases and J lost 7; bases outside the gene matches: 5. Whole-study findings and limits: When two AZD1222 doses had been given, Spike-specific TCR breadth and depth rose. None of the repertoires were sampled until the peak T cell response had passed. Donors skewed white British and female; clonal diversity was possibly underestimated.

As regards this clone: Its antigen is not known.

The table came from immunoSEQ multiplex PCR; TCRdb's copy has only in-frame clones and leaves some out. The sample shows about 130,000 clones, 80% to 90% of them seen only once. This material consisted of peripheral blood, taken on day 0 of AZD1222 vaccination. The TCR comes from an adult in good health. The J gene is TRBJ2-5, the V gene TRBV3-1 (or the pseudogene TRBV3-2), with TRBD1 identical over 7 bases. CDR3 sequence reads: CASSQDRGLGTQYF. The CDR3 nucleotides read TGTGCCAGCAGCCAAGACAGGGGGTTAGGGACCCAGTACTTC.